This TCR beta chain appears in the sequencing data of a study of T cell clonality in common variable immunodeficiency. Overall study results and limits: Compared with controls, CVID subjects had fewer shared TCRbeta clones.

Profiling relied on immunoSEQ multiplex PCR, and the TCRdb table lists in-frame clones only, not all of them. The sample lists roughly 32,000 clones, none appearing once, the ten largest making up around 9.5%. This clone was observed at least ten times. Its antigen is undetermined. The CDR3 end is not reached by the read, which stops 3 residues before it; the germline J gene fills it in. Germline CDR1 and CDR2: MDHEN and SYDVKM. The length of the CDR3 is 17 residues. V was clipped by 5 bases and J by 5 bases; unmatched bases: 16. The chain joins TRBV28 to TRBJ2-7, with TRBD1 matching over 9 bases. The sequence came from a person aged 18 to 70 in good health. Sequences were obtained from peripheral blood mononuclear cells. This CDR3 reads CASSRFSGTGSGNEQYF. The part of the CDR3 DNA that was read is TGTGCCAGCAGTCGCTTTTCCGGGACAGGGTCAGGCAACGAG.